Sequencing of this T cell receptor (beta chain) was carried out in a study of vaccination and CD4 T cells after COVID-19. Background on the study: Stimulation of the cells used overlapping spike peptide pools from SARS-CoV-2 and from the common cold coronaviruses HCoV-NL63, HCoV-OC43 and HCoV-229E.

Treatment of the sample: approximately 9-day PBMC culture with coronavirus spike peptide pools or control peptides (ViraFEST assay). The germline CDR1 and CDR2 sequences are LGHNT and FRNRAP. The CDR3 is made up of 16 amino acids. Trimming cost V 2 bases and J 4 bases, with 17 bases left between them. The Oncomine TCR Beta short-read assay was applied to DNA of cultured CD4+ T cells. TCRdb called the PCR reads again in MiXCR, with one record for every CDR3 protein. The table shows roughly 8,700 distinct CDR3 sequences, with 23% occurring only once. This clonotype was recorded a few times. What it binds is not known.

Input material: cultured CD4+ T cells from blood. This sequence joins TRBV12-5 and TRBJ1-2; D not certain. The sequence derives from a human donor with COVID-19. The CDR3 DNA reads TGTGCTAGTGGTTTGACTACCCGGGCAGGCAGCTATGGCTACACCTTC. Translated, it gives CASGLTTRAGSYGYTF.